This TCR beta chain was identified in a study of blood T cell repertoires in COVID-19. Study summary: COVID-19 samples from acute and convalescent phases originated in the United States, Italy and Spain. PBMCs, B-cell-depleted T cells, or T cells provided the cDNA or gDNA that made up the material.

As handled by the study authors: The authors estimated nucleated cell counts from reference gene primer amplification. Profiled with immunoSEQ multiplex PCR; TCRdb holds only in-frame clones, not every one. That table is the source of V, J and clone size, and D and trimming were worked out from the DNA. The table lists fewer than 40,000 clones, roughly 80% of them singletons. Germline CDR1 and CDR2: MNHNY and SVGAGI (reference sequence). CDR3 length equals 15 residues. Trimming removed 10 bases at V and 0 bases at J, with 18 bases between. This clonotype was sampled from a man in his fifties or sixties with active COVID-19. Sequencing input: peripheral blood. The gene calls are TRBV6-6 and TRBJ1-1; the D is unclear. The CDR3 reads CATEGGLTMNTEAFF. The CDR3 DNA sequence: TGTGCCACCGAAGGAGGGTTAACGATGAACACTGAAGCTTTCTTT.